The rows below give T cell receptor beta chains drawn from one sample of a study of regulatory T cells in long-lasting Graves disease. Each CDR3 protein is one row after TCRdb ran MiXCR on the multiplex PCR reads. The sample has some 250,000 distinct CDR3 sequences, around 19% seen once. These sequences were also reported in another study, on T cells in Graves' hyperthyroidism and ophthalmopathy.

The specimen comprised peripheral blood mononuclear cells (PBMCs), sampled at new diagnosis, from a patient treated with antithyroid drugs. All receptors come from a woman in her 30s with Graves disease. CDR3s include the opening cysteine and the closing phenylalanine or tryptophan. Each record gives: V gene, D gene, clone size, J gene, CDR3 DNA, CDR3 protein. The D gene is left open where the match is weak. Clone size is given for some rows only: seen once, a few or many times, or a class if the clone is expanded.

TRBV4-2,-,-,TRBJ2-3,TGTGCCAGCAGGCAGGAGGATACGCAGTATTTT,CASRQEDTQYF
TRBV5-1,TRBD2,many,TRBJ2-3,TGCGCCAGCAGCTGGACCGGGACTACGGGGGATACGCAGTATTTT,CASSWTGTTGDTQYF
TRBV28,TRBD2,-,TRBJ2-1,TGTGCCAGCAGTTTTTCTAGCGGTAGCTACAATGAGCAGTTCTTC,CASSFSSGSYNEQFF
TRBV20-1,-,many,TRBJ2-5,TGCAGTTTGAACTATAGGTACCAAGAGACCCAGTACTTC,CSLNYRYQETQYF
TRBV7-2,TRBD2,-,TRBJ2-7,TGTGCCAGCAGCTTCGGGACTAGCGGGGGGTTGGGTTATCGGTTTCTCGCCGAGCAGTACTTC,CASSFGTSGGLGYRFLAEQYF
TRBV13,TRBD1,many,TRBJ2-2,TGTGCCAGCAGCCCTGGACAGGGGGGCACCGGGGAGCTGTTTTTT,CASSPGQGGTGELFF
TRBV12-3/TRBV12-4,TRBD1,many,TRBJ1-5,TGTGCCAGCAGCCGGGACAGTTCTCAGCCCCAGCATTTT,CASSRDSSQPQHF
TRBV19,TRBD1,-,TRBJ1-5,TGTGCCAGTAGTAAGGGGGCGGGGGCCGGGGGCAATCAGCCCCAGCATTTT,CASSKGAGAGGNQPQHF
TRBV4-1,TRBD1,-,TRBJ2-1,TGCGCCAGCACTGTCGGGACAGGGGCAGTTAATGAGCAGTTCTTC,CASTVGTGAVNEQFF
TRBV20-1,-,many,TRBJ1-2,TGCAGTGCGCCGCTCAGGTCCCCCCGCGAAATTGGCTACACCTTC,CSAPLRSPREIGYTF
TRBV6-2/TRBV6-3,-,many,TRBJ1-1,TGTGCCAGCAGAAGTTACATAGGGGATCGTGGTGAAGCTTTCTTT,CASRSYIGDRGEAFF
TRBV2,TRBD1,-,TRBJ2-7,TGTGCCAGCAGAAAAGCAACAGGGGGGCGGGCCTACGAGCAGTACTTC,CASRKATGGRAYEQYF
TRBV5-1,TRBD1,many,TRBJ1-1,TGCGCCAGCAGCCGGACAGGGTTCACTGAAGCTTTCTTT,CASSRTGFTEAFF
TRBV11-2,-,-,TRBJ1-1,TGTGCCAGCAGCTTAGCCCCCCAGCAGGGAAGCACTGAAGCTTTCTTT,CASSLAPQQGSTEAFF
TRBV7-3,TRBD2,-,TRBJ2-1,TGTGCCAGCAGCCGACAGCGGGGGGGCCCCTACAATGAGCAGTTCTTC,CASSRQRGGPYNEQFF
TRBV7-6,-,few,TRBJ2-7,TGTGCCAGCAGCCCTAAACCTCAGGGTAGACGAGGCGAGCAGTACTTC,CASSPKPQGRRGEQYF
TRBV12-3/TRBV12-4,-,many,TRBJ2-7,TGTGCCAGCAGTTCTTGGGGGGAACGGATCGCCGAGCAGTACTTC,CASSSWGERIAEQYF